Listed below are T cell receptor beta chains from one sample, sequenced in a study of regulatory and conventional T cells in breast cancer. One entry per CDR3 protein, called by TCRdb with MiXCR from the PCR reads. The sample records around 16,000 distinct CDR3 sequences, around a third being singletons. Material for sequencing was conventional T cells from blood. Receptors originate from a female donor in good health. The CDR3 runs from the conserved cysteine through the conserved F or W. The D gene is left open where the match is weak. Not all rows give a size; the values are once, few, many and, for expanded clones, a class.

TRBJ2-7 | TRBV20-1 | - | TRBD1 | TGCAGGACAGGGTCGAGCTCCTACGAGCAGTACTTC | CRTGSSSYEQYF
TRBJ2-3 | TRBV6-5 | few | - | TGTGCCAGCAGTCAAAACCCAGATACGCAGTATTTT | CASSQNPDTQYF
TRBJ2-1 | TRBV3-1 | medium-sized | - | TGTGCCAGCAGCCAACATGGGGGTCACAATGAGCAGTTCTTC | CASSQHGGHNEQFF
TRBJ1-4 | TRBV20-1 | medium-sized | - | TGCAGTGGCATAGGTCTGGGTGAAAAACTGTTTTTT | CSGIGLGEKLFF
TRBJ2-4 | TRBV5-4 | medium-sized | - | TGTGCCAGCAGCGATTACAGGGGAGGCAAAAACATTCAGTACTTC | CASSDYRGGKNIQYF
TRBJ2-1 | TRBV11-1 | - | - | TGTGCCAGCAGCTTTAGGGCCGTAGGAGGTGGTGAGCAGTTCTTC | CASSFRAVGGGEQFF
TRBJ2-5 | TRBV5-6 | - | - | TGTGCCAGCAGCACGACGGAGACCCAGTACTTC | CASSTTETQYF
TRBJ2-3 | TRBV7-2 | - | TRBD2 | TGTGCCAGCATGCTAGCGGGGGCGACAGATACGCAGTATTTT | CASMLAGATDTQYF
TRBJ1-1 | TRBV29-1 | - | - | TGCAGCTTGGGGGCCGGAGGGAACACTGAAGCTTTCTTT | CSLGAGGNTEAFF
TRBJ2-7 | TRBV4-1 | - | - | TGCGCCAGCAGCCAAGATCCGGGGAACCACGAGCAGTACTTC | CASSQDPGNHEQYF
TRBJ1-6 | TRBV6-5 | medium-sized | - | TGTGCCAGCAGTCCCGCCGGGCCGAGCTCCTATAATTCACCCCTCCACTTT | CASSPAGPSSYNSPLHF
TRBJ1-2 | TRBV10-3 | medium-sized | - | TGTGCCATCAGTGGGGGGGACTATGGCTACACCTTC | CAISGGDYGYTF
TRBJ1-5 | TRBV20-1 | few | - | TGCAGTGCTAGGAGGGGTTGGGACAATCAGCCCCAGCATTTT | CSARRGWDNQPQHF
TRBJ2-1 | TRBV7-9 | once | TRBD2 | TGTGCCAGCAGCATAGCGGGGATTGCGGGAGGGGAGCAGTTCTTC | CASSIAGIAGGEQFF
TRBJ2-7 | TRBV30 | medium-sized | TRBD1 | TGTGCCTGGAGGGACAGGGGCCTTGAGGAGCAGTACTTC | CAWRDRGLEEQYF
TRBJ2-3 | TRBV7-2 | - | - | TGTGCCAGCGGGAGTAGCACAGATACGCAGTATTTT | CASGSSTDTQYF
TRBJ1-2 | TRBV7-3 | few | - | TGTGCCAGCAGCTTAAACGGGAACTATGGCTACACCTTC | CASSLNGNYGYTF
TRBJ2-5 | TRBV7-2 | few | - | TGTGCCAGCAGCCCCTATCACCAAGAGACCCAGTACTTC | CASSPYHQETQYF
TRBJ2-5 | TRBV6-2/TRBV6-3 | - | - | TGTGCCAGCAGTTTTCATCAATGGGGGAACCAAGAGACCCAGTACTTC | CASSFHQWGNQETQYF
TRBJ2-1 | TRBV30 | - | - | TGTGCCTGGAGTGGCCTCGGGAGCCGCTCCTACAATGAGCAGTTCTTC | CAWSGLGSRSYNEQFF
TRBJ2-3 | TRBV6-1 | few | - | TGTGCCAACCCCACAGATACGCAGTATTTT | CANPTDTQYF
TRBJ2-7 | TRBV28 | - | - | TGTGCCAGCAGTTTTACTCAGGGGAACAACGAGCAGTACTTC | CASSFTQGNNEQYF
TRBJ2-7 | TRBV14 | medium-sized | - | TGTGCCAGCAGCCAAGATGGGCAGGGGTCCTACGAGCAGTACTTC | CASSQDGQGSYEQYF
TRBJ2-2 | TRBV20-1 | few | - | TGCAGTGCCCGGGACAAAAACACCGGGGAGCTGTTTTTT | CSARDKNTGELFF
TRBJ2-3 | TRBV20-1 | - | - | TGCAGTGCTAGAGATGGAGGAGCAGATACGCAGTATTTT | CSARDGGADTQYF
TRBJ1-2 | TRBV30 | - | - | TGTGCCTGTAACCCAGACAGTGGCGGCTACACCTTC | CACNPDSGGYTF
TRBJ1-2 | TRBV25-1 | - | TRBD1 | TGTGCCAGCAGTCCCTACGGGGGACAGAACTATGGCTACACCTTC | CASSPYGGQNYGYTF
TRBJ2-5 | TRBV7-3 | medium-sized | TRBD1 | TGTGCCAGCAGCTTGGGACAGAAAGAGACCCAGTACTTC | CASSLGQKETQYF
TRBJ1-2 | TRBV7-9 | many | - | TGTGCCAGCAGCTTTGGACAGTCCTATGGCTACACCTTC | CASSFGQSYGYTF
TRBJ2-4 | TRBV28 | - | - | TGTGCCAGCAGTTCGGCAGAGTTTCTGGCCAAAAACATTCAGTACTTC | CASSSAEFLAKNIQYF
TRBJ1-5 | TRBV20-1 | - | - | TGCGGTGCTAGAAGGGGATTGAATCAGCCCCAGCATTTT | CGARRGLNQPQHF
TRBJ2-1 | TRBV6-2/TRBV6-3 | medium-sized | TRBD1 | TGTGCCAGCAGTTACTCCGGGACAGGGGCTTTTGAGCAGTTCTTC | CASSYSGTGAFEQFF
TRBJ2-5 | TRBV7-9 | - | TRBD2 | TGTGCCAGCAGCTCGGGACTAGCGGGAGAGTTC | CASSSGLAGEF
TRBJ2-3 | TRBV7-9 | - | TRBD2 | TGTGCCAGCAGCTTAAATGGACTAGCCGGCACAGATACGCAGTATTTT | CASSLNGLAGTDTQYF
TRBJ1-1 | TRBV6-6 | - | - | TGTGCCAGCAGTTACAGGGAGGAAGCTTTCTTT | CASSYREEAFF
TRBJ1-4 | TRBV11-2 | - | TRBD1 | TGTGCCAGCAGCTTGGTCGGGACAGGGAGTAGAAAACTGTTTTTT | CASSLVGTGSRKLFF
TRBJ2-4 | TRBV19 | few | - | TGTGCCAGTAGTATTGGAGTCGGAGGGTCCAAAAACATTCAGTACTTC | CASSIGVGGSKNIQYF
TRBJ1-5 | TRBV2 | - | TRBD1 | TGTGCCAGCAGCGACGACAGGGGTAGCAATCAGCCCCAGCATTTT | CASSDDRGSNQPQHF
TRBJ1-1 | TRBV2 | - | - | TGTGCCAGCTGCCCCCCGTGGGGGTTGGGGAACACTGAAGCTTTCTTT | CASCPPWGLGNTEAFF
TRBJ2-3 | TRBV5-1 | few | - | TGCGCCAGCAGCCTGGATGACAGGTTAGGCACAGATACGCAGTATTTT | CASSLDDRLGTDTQYF
TRBJ2-3 | TRBV5-1 | - | - | TGCGCCAGCAGCTTGGGAGAGCCGCAGTATTTT | CASSLGEPQYF
TRBJ2-4 | TRBV7-2 | few | - | TGTGCCAGCAGCCTCGGGGGTGCAGCCAAAAACATTCAGTACTTC | CASSLGGAAKNIQYF
TRBJ1-5 | TRBV7-9 | - | - | TGTGCCAGCACCTCGGGGGAGAATCAGCCCCAGCATTTT | CASTSGENQPQHF
TRBJ1-5 | TRBV7-8 | few | - | TGTGCCAGCAGCCCCCAACAGGGAAGGACTGGTGAGCCCCAGCATTTT | CASSPQQGRTGEPQHF
TRBJ2-5 | TRBV5-1 | - | - | TGCGCCAGCAGCTTGGAAACAGGGAGGTCGGAGACCCAGTACTTC | CASSLETGRSETQYF
TRBJ2-3 | TRBV6-5 | few | - | TGTGCCAGCAGTTACGTGGGACTCCGCACAGATACGCAGTATTTT | CASSYVGLRTDTQYF
TRBJ2-7 | TRBV20-1 | - | - | TGCAGTGCTAGAGCCGACAGGATTTCCTACGAGCAGTACTTC | CSARADRISYEQYF
TRBJ2-3 | TRBV6-5 | - | - | TGTGCCAGCAGTAACCGGAACAGGGCCACAGATACGCAGTATTTT | CASSNRNRATDTQYF
TRBJ2-1 | TRBV5-6 | medium-sized | - | TGTGCCAGCAGCTTGCCCGCTAGGTCCACCTACAATGAGCAGTTCTTC | CASSLPARSTYNEQFF
TRBJ2-7 | TRBV20-1 | - | TRBD2 | TGCAGTGCTTGTGATAGCGGGAGAGGGGGCAGGGAGCAGTACTTC | CSACDSGRGGREQYF
TRBJ1-4 | TRBV12-3/TRBV12-4 | few | - | TGTGCCAGCAGTTTTTCAGTGATGGGGGAAAAACTGTTTTTT | CASSFSVMGEKLFF
TRBJ1-2 | TRBV2 | - | - | TGTGCCAGCAGTGAAGAGCTGAGGAGTAACTATGGCTACACCTTC | CASSEELRSNYGYTF
TRBJ2-3 | TRBV2 | - | - | TGTGCCAGCAGCTCCCAGGATGGAGGGTTGGATACGCAGTATTTT | CASSSQDGGLDTQYF